This T cell receptor beta chain is drawn from a study of T cell repertoires in cytomegalovirus infection. On the study more broadly: Both CMV infection and a matching HLA type were indicated by public TCR beta signatures. Whole-study findings and limits: Individuals carrying CMV plus the relevant HLA were identified by cumulative frequency of public TCR beta families.

V gave up 3 bases and J gave up 3 bases, with 9 bases separating them. This CDR3 comprises 13 residues. Germline V gives CDR1 MNHEY, CDR2 SMNVEV (reference sequence). This clonotype was recorded many times. Its specificity is not known. Via MiXCR, TCRdb re-called the reads, giving one row per CDR3 protein. Among over 100,000 distinct CDR3 sequences, around a tenth were seen once, and the ten largest hold roughly 31%. The receptor was isolated from a human donor in good health (CMV status not recorded). Some clones in this sample may be carry-over from other donors' samples. The V gene is TRBV27, the J gene TRBJ2-7, with D perhaps matching TRBD1 (5 bases). The sample was PBMCs, sequenced either directly or after in vitro stimulation (not recorded which). For the CDR3, the DNA is TGTGCCAGCAGTTTTGCAGGGCACTACGAGCAGTACTTC. It specifies CASSFAGHYEQYF.